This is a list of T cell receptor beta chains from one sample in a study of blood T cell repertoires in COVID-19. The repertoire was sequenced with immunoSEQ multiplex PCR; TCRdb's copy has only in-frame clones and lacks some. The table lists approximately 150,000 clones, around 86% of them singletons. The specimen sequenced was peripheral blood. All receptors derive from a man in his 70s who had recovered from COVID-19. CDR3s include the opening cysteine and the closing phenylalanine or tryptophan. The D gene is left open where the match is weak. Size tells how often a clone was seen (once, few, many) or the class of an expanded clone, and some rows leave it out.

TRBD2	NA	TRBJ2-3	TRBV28	CASNPSGASGGSTDTQYF	TGTGCCAGCAACCCGAGTGGGGCTAGCGGGGGGAGCACAGATACGCAGTATTTT
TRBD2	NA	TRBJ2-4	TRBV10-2	CASSKTSPFNIQYF	TGCGCCAGCAGCAAGACTAGCCCCTTTAACATTCAGTACTTC
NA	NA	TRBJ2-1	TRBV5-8	CASSLGQSYNEQFF	TGTGCCAGCAGCTTGGGTCAGTCCTACAATGAGCAGTTCTTC
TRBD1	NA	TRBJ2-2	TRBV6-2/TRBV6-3	CASSYSGTGSVGELFF	TGTGCCAGCAGTTACTCAGGGACAGGGTCAGTCGGGGAGCTGTTTTTT
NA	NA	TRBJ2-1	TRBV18	CASRAASSYNEQFF	TGTGCCAGCCGCGCCGCGAGCTCCTACAATGAGCAGTTCTTC
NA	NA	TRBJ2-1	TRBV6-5	CASRITGSSYNEQFF	TGTGCCAGTAGGATTACCGGGAGCTCCTACAATGAGCAGTTCTTC
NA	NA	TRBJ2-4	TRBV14	CASSPGRRTELLAKNIQYF	TGTGCCAGCAGCCCCGGAAGGAGGACCGAACTCCTAGCCAAAAACATTCAGTACTTC
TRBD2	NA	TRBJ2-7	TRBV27	CASSSVAGGSVEQYF	TGTGCCAGCAGTTCCGTAGCGGGAGGATCGGTCGAGCAGTACTTC
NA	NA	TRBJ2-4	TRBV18	CASSPGEGWNIQYF	TGTGCCAGCTCACCGGGTGAGGGATGGAACATTCAGTACTTC
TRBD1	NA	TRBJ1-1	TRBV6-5	CASSKTGKNTEAFF	TGTGCCAGCAGTAAGACAGGGAAGAACACTGAAGCTTTCTTT
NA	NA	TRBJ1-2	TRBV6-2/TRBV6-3	CASTPRGLIGYTF	TGTGCCAGCACCCCTCGTGGGCTAATAGGCTACACCTTC
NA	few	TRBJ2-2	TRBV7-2	CASSFGLDTGELFF	TGTGCCAGCAGCTTCGGACTTGACACCGGGGAGCTGTTTTTT
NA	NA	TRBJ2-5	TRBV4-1	CASSPLKRANGETQYF	TGCGCCAGCAGCCCCCTAAAGCGGGCTAATGGGGAGACCCAGTACTTC
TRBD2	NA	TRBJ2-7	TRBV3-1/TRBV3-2	CASSQASGIAYEQYF	TGTGCCAGCAGTCAAGCTAGCGGGATTGCCTACGAGCAGTACTTC
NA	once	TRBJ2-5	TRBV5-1	CASSLYSITPEETQYF	TGCGCCAGCAGCTTGTATTCTATAACGCCTGAAGAGACCCAGTACTTC
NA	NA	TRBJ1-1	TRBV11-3	CASSLRGSNTEAFF	TGTGCCAGCAGCTTACGGGGTTCGAACACTGAAGCTTTCTTT